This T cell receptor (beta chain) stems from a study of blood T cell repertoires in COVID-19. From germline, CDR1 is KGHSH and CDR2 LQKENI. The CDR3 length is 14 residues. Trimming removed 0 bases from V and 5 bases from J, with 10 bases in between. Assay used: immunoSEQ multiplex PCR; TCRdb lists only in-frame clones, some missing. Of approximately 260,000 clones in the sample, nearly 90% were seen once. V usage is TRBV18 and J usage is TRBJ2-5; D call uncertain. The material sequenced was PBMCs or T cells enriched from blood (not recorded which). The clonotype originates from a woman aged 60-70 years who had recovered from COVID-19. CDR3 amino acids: CASSPPGVPETQYF. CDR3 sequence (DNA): TGTGCCAGCTCACCACCAGGAGTCCCGGAGACCCAGTACTTC.